This is a list of T cell receptor beta chains from one sample in a study of breast tumors, draining lymph nodes, adjacent tissues. In TCRdb, the multiplex PCR reads were re-called with MiXCR into one record per CDR3 protein. The repertoire has 150,000 to 200,000 distinct CDR3 sequences, approximately 30% of them found once; the top ten carry around 4.1%. The specimen was axillary lymph node tissue. The receptors shown here come from a female donor with breast cancer. Some clones in this sample may be carry-over from other donors' samples. Both conserved end residues are part of each CDR3. D genes are given only for firm matches. Size is omitted from some rows. Given values are once, few, many or a class for expanded clones.

TRBJ2-5 | many | TRBD1 | TRBV18 | CASSLDRAWETQYF | TGTGCCAGCTCACTGGACAGGGCATGGGAGACCCAGTACTTC
TRBJ2-3 | many | . | TRBV5-4 | CASSPGQKADTQYF | TGTGCCAGCAGCCCAGGACAGAAGGCAGATACGCAGTATTTT
TRBJ2-3 | many | . | TRBV7-3 | CASSNLEGGGQYF | TGTGCCAGCAGTAACCTTGAGGGGGGTGGGCAGTATTTT
TRBJ2-6 | . | . | TRBV5-5 | CASSLVADEAF | TGTGCCAGCAGCTTGGTGGCGGACGAAGCTTTC
TRBJ2-7 | few | TRBD1 | TRBV7-6 | CASSQRRNLGDRGPYEQYF | TGTGCCAGCAGCCAGCGGCGGAACCTCGGGGACAGGGGCCCCTACGAGCAGTACTTC
TRBJ2-7 | few | . | TRBV3-1 | CASSQARGSGEQYF | TGTGCCAGCAGCCAAGCCAGAGGGAGCGGCGAGCAGTACTTC
TRBJ2-5 | many | TRBD2 | TRBV14 | CASSYGLAQPHQETQYF | TGTGCCAGCAGCTACGGACTAGCCCAACCCCACCAAGAGACCCAGTACTTC
TRBJ2-3 | many | . | TRBV6-6 | CASSYRTPDTQYF | TGTGCCAGCAGTTATCGGACTCCGGATACGCAGTATTTT
TRBJ2-7 | many | . | TRBV10-3 | CAISESPRGDEQYF | TGTGCCATCAGTGAGTCGCCCAGGGGGGACGAGCAGTACTTC
TRBJ1-2 | once | . | TRBV20-1 | CSASRARGGTYGYTF | TGCAGTGCTAGCCGTGCTCGCGGAGGTACCTATGGATACACCTTC
TRBJ2-5 | . | TRBD2 | TRBV12-3/TRBV12-4 | CASTHRLAGGETQYF | TGTGCCAGCACCCATCGACTAGCGGGAGGGGAGACCCAGTACTTC
TRBJ2-1 | few | . | TRBV11-3 | CASWGAPHNEQFF | TGTGCCAGCTGGGGGGCTCCCCACAATGAGCAGTTCTTC
TRBJ2-1 | . | . | TRBV6-5 | CASSYRQGPYNEQFF | TGTGCCAGCAGTTACCGGCAGGGTCCCTACAATGAGCAGTTCTTC
TRBJ1-6 | many | . | TRBV11-2 | CASRAAASPLHF | TGTGCCAGCAGGGCAGCTGCTTCACCCCTCCACTTT
TRBJ2-7 | many | TRBD2 | TRBV7-2 | CASSLGTSGGATYEQYF | TGTGCCAGCAGCTTAGGAACTAGCGGGGGTGCCACCTACGAGCAGTACTTC
TRBJ1-1 | . | . | TRBV20-1 | CSARRVNYNEQFFGPGTEAFF | .
TRBJ1-2 | many | . | TRBV5-6 | CASSLVAGMTFYGYTF | TGTGCCAGCAGCTTGGTAGCAGGGATGACCTTTTATGGCTACACCTTC
TRBJ1-1 | few | TRBD1 | TRBV20-1 | CSALMGQAINTEAFF | TGCAGTGCTTTGATGGGACAGGCGATTAACACTGAAGCTTTCTTT
TRBJ2-2 | many | TRBD2 | TRBV11-3 | CASNIAGGRTGELFF | TGTGCCAGCAACATAGCGGGGGGAAGGACCGGGGAGCTGTTTTTT
TRBJ1-3 | many | . | TRBV5-1 | CASSLFGSSGNTIYF | TGCGCCAGCAGCTTGTTTGGCTCCTCTGGAAACACCATATATTTT
TRBJ2-2 | few | . | TRBV27 | CASSLMGQAQGELFF | TGTGCCAGCAGTTTAATGGGACAAGCACAAGGGGAGCTGTTTTTT
TRBJ2-2 | many | TRBD1 | TRBV12-3/TRBV12-4 | CASRTGWTGELFF | TGTGCCAGCAGGACAGGGTGGACCGGGGAGCTGTTTTTT
TRBJ2-7 | many | . | TRBV19 | CASSIGFRSTYEQYF | TGTGCCAGTAGTATAGGTTTTCGGTCTACCTACGAGCAGTACTTC
TRBJ2-5 | . | TRBD2 | TRBV6-5 | CASSYSASGTETQYF | TGTGCCAGCAGTTACTCGGCTAGCGGGACTGAGACCCAGTACTTC
TRBJ1-6 | many | . | TRBV6-2/TRBV6-3 | CASREDSYNSPLHF | TGTGCCAGCAGGGAGGACAGTTATAATTCACCCCTCCACTTT
TRBJ1-4 | many | . | TRBV20-1 | CSATTGATNEKLFF | TGCAGTGCTACTACAGGAGCAACTAATGAAAAACTGTTTTTT
TRBJ2-1 | . | . | TRBV15 | CATSRGQRSTDTQFF | TGTGCCACCAGCAGAGGACAGCGCAGCACAGATACGCAGTTCTTC
TRBJ2-1 | many | . | TRBV9 | CASSVRLAPNNEQFF | TGTGCCAGCAGCGTAAGATTAGCGCCCAACAATGAGCAGTTCTTC
TRBJ2-7 | many | . | TRBV6-1 | CASSGLKGDEQYF | TGTGCCAGCAGTGGCTTGAAAGGGGACGAGCAGTACTTC
TRBJ2-5 | many | . | TRBV7-9 | CASSHVQRAFRETQYF | TGTGCCAGCAGCCACGTTCAGCGAGCCTTTCGAGAGACCCAGTACTTC
TRBJ2-2 | many | TRBD1 | TRBV5-5 | CASSRGTGQAGELFF | TGTGCCAGCAGCCGAGGGACAGGACAGGCCGGGGAGCTGTTTTTT
TRBJ2-7 | many | . | TRBV7-8 | CASSLTGLDYEQYF | TGTGCCAGCAGCCTCACAGGGCTTGACTACGAGCAGTACTTC
TRBJ1-3 | . | . | TRBV29-1 | CSVPGDLNYGYTIYF | TGCAGCGTACCGGGAGACCTTAACTATGGCTACACCATATATTTT
TRBJ2-7 | . | . | TRBV10-3 | CAISDKGDPPEHEQYF | TGTGCCATCAGTGATAAGGGGGACCCCCCTGAGCACGAGCAGTACTTC
TRBJ2-7 | many | TRBD1 | TRBV11-3 | CASSPRDRDQGEQYF | TGTGCCAGCAGCCCCCGGGACAGGGACCAGGGAGAGCAGTACTTC
TRBJ1-4 | . | . | TRBV29-1 | CSVKPAVINEKLFF | TGCAGCGTCAAACCGGCAGTCATTAATGAAAAACTGTTTTTT
TRBJ1-2 | many | TRBD1 | TRBV5-1 | CASSTRGQDYGYTF | TGCGCCAGCAGCACAAGGGGGCAGGACTATGGCTACACCTTC
TRBJ1-2 | . | . | TRBV29-1 | CSAGTGYGYTF | TGCAGCGCCGGTACAGGGTATGGCTACACCTTC
TRBJ2-7 | many | TRBD1 | TRBV20-1 | CSAAPGQGGDYEQYF | TGCAGTGCCGCTCCGGGACAGGGTGGTGATTACGAGCAGTACTTC